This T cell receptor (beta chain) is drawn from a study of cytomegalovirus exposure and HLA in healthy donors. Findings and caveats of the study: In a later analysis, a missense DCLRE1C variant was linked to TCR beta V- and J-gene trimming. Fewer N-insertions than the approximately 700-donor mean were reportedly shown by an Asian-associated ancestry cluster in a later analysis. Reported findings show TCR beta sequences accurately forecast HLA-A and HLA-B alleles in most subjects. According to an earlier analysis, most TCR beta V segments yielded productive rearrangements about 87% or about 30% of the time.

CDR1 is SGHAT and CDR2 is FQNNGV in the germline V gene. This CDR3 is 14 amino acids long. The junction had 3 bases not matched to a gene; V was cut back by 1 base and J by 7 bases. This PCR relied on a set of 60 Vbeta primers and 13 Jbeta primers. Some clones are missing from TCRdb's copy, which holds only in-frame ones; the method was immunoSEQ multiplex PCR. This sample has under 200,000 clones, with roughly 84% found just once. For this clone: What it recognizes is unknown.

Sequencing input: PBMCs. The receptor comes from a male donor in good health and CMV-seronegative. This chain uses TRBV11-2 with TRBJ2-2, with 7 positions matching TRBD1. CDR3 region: CASSLGQGRGELFF. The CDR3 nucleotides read TGTGCCAGCAGCTTAGGACAGGGTCGCGGGGAGCTGTTTTTT.